A selection of T cell receptor beta chains follows, all from one sample in a study of blood T cells in healthy people across ages. TCRdb reprocessed the 5' RACE reads via MiXCR and lists one record per CDR3 protein. Of approximately 800,000 distinct CDR3 sequences detected, roughly 56% appear once; the ten largest clones hold approximately 24%. Source material: blood. Receptor source: a man aged 35-49 years in good health. The CDR3 runs from the conserved cysteine through the conserved F or W. The D gene is left open where the match is weak. Clone size is not always given. Where it is, it says once, few, many or a class for expanded clones.

clone size	J gene	D gene	V gene	CDR3 DNA	CDR3 protein
.	TRBJ2-7	TRBD1	TRBV11-1	TGTGCCAGCAGCCTAGAGGACAGGGTCTACGAGCAGTACTTC	CASSLEDRVYEQYF
.	TRBJ2-4	TRBD2	TRBV4-1	TGCGCCAGCAGCCCTGATTTCTCCGAAGCGGGATCGTACTTC	CASSPDFSEAGSYF
.	TRBJ2-7	TRBD1	TRBV9	TGTGCCAGCAGCGTGGACAGGGACGGCGAGCAGTACTTC	CASSVDRDGEQYF
.	TRBJ2-5	TRBD2	TRBV24-1	TGTGCCACCAGTGATTCCGGACTAGCGGGACAAGAGACCCAGTACTTC	CATSDSGLAGQETQYF
.	TRBJ1-1	.	TRBV7-2	TGTGCCAGCAGCCCCCGGGTAGGCCCGGACCGGGGAGCTTTCTTT	CASSPRVGPDRGAFF
.	TRBJ1-2	.	TRBV5-1	TGCGCCAGCAGCCCCGGGAATATGTATGGATATGGCTACACCTTC	CASSPGNMYGYGYTF
few	TRBJ2-7	TRBD2	TRBV19	TGTGCCAGTAGTATGGGGGAGGGCCCCTACGAGCAGTACTTC	CASSMGEGPYEQYF
.	TRBJ1-6	TRBD1	TRBV6-5	TGTGCCAGCAGTTACGACAGGGATTCACCCCTCCACTTT	CASSYDRDSPLHF
.	TRBJ1-1	.	TRBV12-3/TRBV12-4	TGTGCCAGCGCACGAATGGGGGGTCTGGGGAGGAAAGCTTTCTTT	CASARMGGLGRKAFF
once	TRBJ1-4	.	TRBV7-2	TGTGCCAGCAGCTTAGGAGGTGTGCAGGGTCGGGAACTGTTTTTT	CASSLGGVQGRELFF
.	TRBJ2-1	.	TRBV3-1	TGTGCCAGCAGCCAAGGGATGGGGGGGGCCATGCATGAGCAGTTCTTC	CASSQGMGGAMHEQFF
.	TRBJ1-2	TRBD1	TRBV27	TGTGCCAGCAGCTGGGCGGGACAGGGCGGTGGCTACACCTTC	CASSWAGQGGGYTF
.	TRBJ2-6	.	TRBV5-1	TGCGCCAGCAGCTTGGCGGAAGGCTCTGGGGCCAACGTCCTGACTTTC	CASSLAEGSGANVLTF
.	TRBJ2-2	.	TRBV20-1	TGCAGTGCTAGAGATGGTCAGAGACCCCTCAGGGAGCTGTTTTTT	CSARDGQRPLRELFF
once	TRBJ2-7	.	TRBV7-2	TGTGCCAGCAGCCCCAGAGGGACGGTGCTCTACGAGCAGTACTTC	CASSPRGTVLYEQYF
.	TRBJ2-7	.	TRBV20-1	TGCAGTGCCGAAGGGGCCCTTGGCACCTACGAGCAGTACTTC	CSAEGALGTYEQYF
few	TRBJ2-3	.	TRBV11-2	TGTGCCAGCAGCTTAAATCGGGATACGCAGTATTTT	CASSLNRDTQYF
.	TRBJ2-3	TRBD2	TRBV9	TGTGCCAGCAGCGAGGGGACTAGCGGAATCACAGATACGCAGTATTTT	CASSEGTSGITDTQYF
.	TRBJ1-4	.	TRBV6-6	TGTGCCAGCAGTCCGACAGGATATAATGAAAAACTGTTTTTT	CASSPTGYNEKLFF
.	TRBJ2-7	.	TRBV13	TGTGCCAGCAGCTTAACCAGGGCCGAGCAGTACTTC	CASSLTRAEQYF
.	TRBJ2-5	.	TRBV10-3	TGTGCCATCAGACCTGACCCCAGTGAGCAGTACTTC	CAIRPDPSEQYF
many	TRBJ2-3	.	TRBV20-1	TGCAGTGCTAGAGATCTGCAGGGATCGCCAGATACGCAGTATTTT	CSARDLQGSPDTQYF
few	TRBJ2-1	TRBD2	TRBV7-9	TGTGCCAGCAGCAATAGCGGGTCTAGCTCCTACAATGAGCAGTTCTTC	CASSNSGSSSYNEQFF
.	TRBJ2-3	.	TRBV20-1	TGCAGTGCTAGTGTATTGCTCACAGATACGCAGTATTTT	CSASVLLTDTQYF
.	TRBJ2-3	.	TRBV9	TGTGCCAGCAACGTCCGGGTAGGGGGGGCTGTTGAAGATACGCAGTATTTT	CASNVRVGGAVEDTQYF
.	TRBJ2-3	.	TRBV6-5	TGTGCCAGCAGTTACTCCATAGCGGAAACAGATACGCAGTATTTT	CASSYSIAETDTQYF
.	TRBJ2-1	.	TRBV7-8	TGTGCCAGCAGCTTAGAGGATGGAAACCTTTACAATGAGCAGTTCTTC	CASSLEDGNLYNEQFF
.	TRBJ2-7	.	TRBV11-1	TGTGCCAGCAGCTTGGGGGGAAAAGCCTACGAGCAGTACTTC	CASSLGGKAYEQYF
many	TRBJ2-5	TRBD2	TRBV18	TGTGCCAGCTCACCACTAGCGGGAGTTGCAGAGACCCAGTACTTC	CASSPLAGVAETQYF
.	TRBJ2-1	TRBD2	TRBV2	TGTGCCAGCACGTCCGGGAGCGGGAGAAGTAATGAGCAGTTCTTC	CASTSGSGRSNEQFF
few	TRBJ1-2	.	TRBV4-3	TGCGCCAGCAGCCAAGATGAGGGCACACCAAACTATGGCTACACCTTC	CASSQDEGTPNYGYTF
.	TRBJ1-2	.	TRBV6-5	TGTGCCAGCACCCCGGGACCGATCAACTATGGCTACACCTTC	CASTPGPINYGYTF
.	TRBJ2-3	.	TRBV2	TGTGCCAGCAGTGGACAGTTTGAAGATACGCAGTATTTT	CASSGQFEDTQYF
.	TRBJ1-2	.	TRBV15	TGTGCCACCAGCAGAGCACAACTAAACTATGGCTACACCTTC	CATSRAQLNYGYTF
.	TRBJ2-7	TRBD2	TRBV28	TGTGCCAGCAGTTTAGCTGGACTAGCGGGAAGCTACGAGCAGTACTTC	CASSLAGLAGSYEQYF
few	TRBJ2-7	TRBD2	TRBV20-1	TGCAGTGCTAGTCTAGCGGGGGGGCCCTACAATGAGCAGTACTTC	CSASLAGGPYNEQYF
.	TRBJ2-7	.	TRBV20-1	TGCAGTGCTAGTGGTGCAACAGGCCAACTCTACGAGCAGTACTTC	CSASGATGQLYEQYF
.	TRBJ2-3	.	TRBV5-1	TGCGCCAGCAGCCAAACACAGGCTGGAGATACGCAGTATTTT	CASSQTQAGDTQYF
few	TRBJ2-7	TRBD2	TRBV20-1	TGCAGTGCTAGAGTATCTAGCGGGAGTCCCTACGAGCAGTACTTC	CSARVSSGSPYEQYF
.	TRBJ2-4	.	TRBV18	TGTGCCAGCTCACTCGGGTACGGGCTCGAAAACATTCAGTACTTC	CASSLGYGLENIQYF
.	TRBJ1-6	TRBD1	TRBV12-3/TRBV12-4	TGTGCCAGCAGTTTTGGGGACAGCTATAATTCACCCCTCCACTTT	CASSFGDSYNSPLHF
few	TRBJ2-7	.	TRBV4-2	TGTGCCAGCAGCCAAGCCTTAGCTGCAACCTACGAGCAGTACTTC	CASSQALAATYEQYF
once	TRBJ2-1	TRBD1	TRBV7-9	TGTGCCAGCAGCTGGGTAAGACAGGGAGTCTCGGATGAGCAGTTCTTC	CASSWVRQGVSDEQFF
.	TRBJ2-1	TRBD2	TRBV7-9	TGTGCCAGCAGCCCCATGGGAGGGGATGAGCAGTTCTTC	CASSPMGGDEQFF
.	TRBJ2-7	.	TRBV6-2/TRBV6-3	TGTGCCAGCAGTTACGCGGCTCATCCCTCCTACGAGCAGTACTTC	CASSYAAHPSYEQYF
.	TRBJ2-5	.	TRBV28	TGTGCCAGCAGTCCCCCCGTCGGGGGAGAGACCCAGTACTTC	CASSPPVGGETQYF
.	TRBJ1-2	.	TRBV20-1	TGCAGTGTCAGGGGCGGGGGAAGGAACGGCTACACCTTC	CSVRGGGRNGYTF
few	TRBJ2-1	TRBD1	TRBV10-3	TGTGCCATCAGTGAGGGACAGGGTCACAATGAGCAGTTCTTC	CAISEGQGHNEQFF